The 14 T cell receptor beta chains below were found in one sample sequenced in a study of T-cell reconstitution after alpha-beta-depleted transplantation in children. Unique molecular identifiers were incorporated during preparation of the TCRbeta library. MiXCR, run by TCRdb on the PCR reads, gives a single entry per CDR3 protein. The data show about 830,000 distinct CDR3 sequences, less than 20% seen once. Material: PBMCs, mostly from graft donor cells, obtained 360 days after TCRalphabeta/CD19-depleted stem cell transplant. Receptors were obtained from a male patient between 5 and 17 years old who had a stem cell transplant for acute lymphoblastic leukemia, so the T cells may come from the graft donor.

This clonotype was detected ten times or more. The chain links TRBV12-3 or TRBV12-4 to TRBJ1-3; D ambiguous. Trimming cost V 0 bases and J 2 bases, with 5 bases left between them. The CDR3 length is 14 residues. The CDR3: CASSLAGAGNTIYF. CDR3 in DNA: TGTGCCAGCAGTTTAGCAGGTGCTGGAAACACCATATATTTT.

The J gene is TRBJ2-4, the V gene TRBV3-1, with 15 bases aligning to TRBD2. The CDR3 has 18 residues. Germline V gene lookup returns CDR1 LGHDT and CDR2 YNNKEL (reference sequence). The ends lost 4 bases at V and 5 bases at J; junction bases unmatched: 9. The CDR3 here is CASSPGLAGGAFQNIQYF. As DNA, the CDR3 is TGTGCCAGCAGCCCGGGACTAGCGGGAGGAGCCTTCCAAAACATTCAGTACTTC.

This chain connects TRBV18 to TRBJ2-5, with 9 bases matching TRBD1. V trimming: 0 bases; J trimming: 5 bases; junction bases outside the gene matches: 4. This CDR3 has 15 residues. Germline lookup yields CDR1 KGHSH and CDR2 LQKENI. This CDR3 reads CASSPPNRGRETQYF. The CDR3 DNA follows: TGTGCCAGCTCACCACCGAACAGGGGGCGTGAGACCCAGTACTTC.

To note about this clonotype: This sequence may be a read error, since a much larger clone differs from it by one base. The chain carries TRBV4-2 and TRBJ2-7, with no clear D. V dropped 4 bases and J dropped 5 bases, with 12 bases sitting between them. The CDR3 runs to 13 residues. Germline V lookup: CDR1 LGHNA, CDR2 YNFKEQ. The CDR3, as DNA: TGTGCCAGCAGCCCTGCGGACCTCGACGAGCAGTACTTC. Protein: CASSPADLDEQYF.

The CDR3 nucleotides are TGCGCCAGCAGTGAGTATAGGTCAGGGACCTACGAGCAGTACTTC. Its translation is CASSEYRSGTYEQYF. The chain uses TRBV10-1 and TRBJ2-7; D is possibly TRBD1 (5 bases). Looked up from germline, CDR1 is WNHNN and CDR2 is SYGVQD (reference sequence). The CDR3 is made up of 15 amino acids. V lost 1 base and J lost 2, with 12 bases in between.

To note about this clonotype: A much more abundant neighbour one base away suggests this may be a read error. Because the CDR3 is missing its conserved closing phenylalanine or tryptophan, this is likely a read error. The chain carries TRBV11-1 and TRBJ2-1; D unclear. Germline CDR1 reads SGHAT; CDR2 reads FQDESV (reference sequence). This CDR3 is built from 14 residues. Trimming shortened V by 0 bases and J by 5 bases, and 8 bases separated the two germline ends. This CDR3 reads CASSLANLNNEQFV. As DNA, the CDR3 is TGTGCCAGCAGCTTAGCCAACTTAAACAATGAGCAGTTCGTC.

This clonotype was seen a handful of times. The V call is TRBV5-1, the J call TRBJ2-1; D possibly corresponds to TRBD2 (5 bases). V was cut by 4 bases and J by 5 bases, with 13 bases left in between. CDR1 is SGHRS, CDR2 YFSETQ, per germline. The length of the CDR3 is 14 residues. The CDR3 DNA sequence: TGCGCCAGCAGCCTGGACTGGCGGAACAATGAGCAGTTCTTC. It specifies CASSLDWRNNEQFF.

This rearrangement joins TRBV5-6 to TRBJ1-4; 7 nucleotides match TRBD1. Losses at the gene ends were 4 bases for V and 2 bases for J; bases not matched to a gene: 5. Per germline, CDR1 SGHDT and CDR2 YYEEEE. This CDR3 contains 15 residues. The CDR3 nucleotides are TGTGCCAGCAGCCACCCGACAGGGACTAATGAAAAACTGTTTTTT. It specifies CASSHPTGTNEKLFF.

This chain's CDR3 is CASSLGANTCEQYF. The CDR3 bases are TGTGCCAGCAGCTTAGGGGCTAATACCTGCGAGCAGTACTTC. The rearrangement joins TRBV5-5 to TRBJ2-7; D perhaps matches TRBD1 (5 bases). The length of the CDR3 is 14 residues. Germline V gives CDR1 SGHKS, CDR2 YYEKEE (reference sequence). Trimming pared 2 bases from V and 6 bases from J, leaving 15 bases between.

The chain uses TRBV7-8 and TRBJ1-2; D is undetermined. Germline V gene sequence: CDR1 SGHVS, CDR2 FQNEAQ. Trimming removed 5 bases at V and 4 bases at J, with 17 bases between. The CDR3 is made up of 15 amino acids. As DNA, the CDR3 is TGTGCCAGCAGCACACATGAGGGCGGCAGCTATGGCTACACCTTC. Translation: CASSTHEGGSYGYTF.

This chain connects TRBV18 to TRBJ2-5, with D possibly TRBD1 on 6 matching bases. CDR1 is KGHSH, CDR2 LQKENI, per germline. This CDR3 comprises 16 residues. Trimming cost V 1 base and J 1 base, with 13 bases left between them. CDR3 region: CASSPRHREPQETQYF. CDR3 DNA sequence: TGTGCCAGCTCACCACGGCACAGGGAACCCCAAGAGACCCAGTACTTC.

This clonotype appeared many times. This chain uses TRBV7-9 with TRBJ2-1, with D unclear. V lost 5 bases to trimming and J lost 12 bases, with 8 bases between them. From germline, CDR1 is SEHNR and CDR2 FQNEAQ (reference sequence). This CDR3 comprises 10 residues. CDR3: CASSQALQFF. DNA of the CDR3: TGTGCCAGCAGCCAAGCGTTGCAGTTCTTC. The complete variable domain, with remaining parts taken from reference TRBV7-9 and TRBJ2-1, reads DTGVSQNPRHKITKRGQNVTFRCDPISEHNRLYWYRQTLGQGPEFLTYFQNEAQLEKSRLLSDRFSAERPKGSFSTLEIQRTEQGDSAMYLCASSQALQFFGPGTRLTVL.

This clonotype was recorded a few times. The V call is TRBV5-1, the J call TRBJ2-3; no clear D. Germline CDR1 is SGHRS and CDR2 is YFSETQ. V dropped 2 bases and J dropped 0 bases, with 13 bases sitting between them. The CDR3 length is 16 residues. The CDR3 DNA is TGCGCCAGCAGCTTCAATCCGGAAATTAGCACAGATACGCAGTATTTT. Amino acids: CASSFNPEISTDTQYF.

This clonotype was counted a few times. The chain combines TRBV11-2 with TRBJ2-7; D possibly corresponds to TRBD1 (6 bases). The CDR3 loop spans 15 amino acids. The ends were cut back, 3 bases at V and 2 bases at J, with 14 bases in the middle. Germline CDR1 and CDR2: SGHAT and FQNNGV. The CDR3 DNA reads TGTGCCAGCAGCTTCGTGACAGGCGCCGCCTACGAGCAGTACTTC. Translated, it gives CASSFVTGAAYEQYF.